This TCR beta chain was identified in a study of control samples from healthy donors and cancer patients. In the case of this clone: This specimen includes other DNA sequences encoding the same CDR3.

V lost 0 bases to trimming and J lost 0 bases, with 3 bases between them. Per germline, CDR1 SGDLS and CDR2 YYNGEE. The CDR3 runs to 13 residues. Repertoires were generated with immunoSEQ multiplex PCR, while TCRdb's copy carries only in-frame clones and drops some. The table has approximately 170,000 clones, 91% seen once; the top ten hold approximately 1.6%. This clonotype was sampled from a woman aged 25 to 39 in good health. The sequencing input was blood. The rearrangement joins TRBV9 to TRBJ1-2, with D uncertain. In DNA form, the CDR3 reads TGTGCCAGCAGCGTAGATTCTAACTATGGCTACACCTTC. It specifies CASSVDSNYGYTF. Together with reference TRBV9 and TRBJ1-2, the CDR3 gives the full variable domain: DSGVTQTPKHLITATGQRVTLRCSPRSGDLSVYWYQQSLDQGLQFLIQYYNGEERAKGNILERFSAQQFPDLHSELNLSSLELGDSALYFCASSVDSNYGYTFGSGTRLTVV.